The 19 T cell receptor beta chains presented below share a single source sample, sequenced in a study of blood T cell repertoires in COVID-19. TCRdb keeps only in-frame clones here, not all; method: immunoSEQ multiplex PCR. The sample carries approximately 91,000 clones, 60% to 85% recorded once. Sequenced input: peripheral blood. The receptor set was obtained from a man between 65 and 85 years old with acute or convalescent COVID-19.

The V call is TRBV12-3 or TRBV12-4, the J call TRBJ1-1; D is unclear. Between the trimmed V and J ends, which lost 3 bases and 4 bases, there was a span of 9 bases. The CDR3 contains 13 residues. CDR3 sequence: CASSLGPSTEAFF. The DNA for the CDR3 is TGTGCCAGCAGTTTGGGCCCCTCCACTGAAGCTTTCTTT.

V usage is TRBV18 and J usage is TRBJ2-4; TRBD1 matches at 7 bases. Per germline, CDR1 KGHSH and CDR2 LQKENI. The V gene end was trimmed by 3 bases and the J gene end by 3 bases; junction bases not matched to a gene: 14. This CDR3 is 18 amino acids long. CDR3 amino acids: CASSPYSQGKGGKNIQYF. The DNA of the CDR3 is TGTGCCAGCTCACCGTACTCACAGGGGAAAGGTGGCAAAAACATTCAGTACTTC.

The rearrangement uses TRBV3-1 (or the pseudogene TRBV3-2) and TRBJ2-5, with TRBD1 as a possible D gene (5 bases). There are 13 residues in the CDR3. Germline V gene lookup returns CDR1 LGHDT and CDR2 YNNKEL (reference sequence). The V gene lost 4 bases and the J gene lost 2 bases, with 8 bases spanning the gap. The chain's CDR3 is CASSPRQQETQYF. CDR3 nucleotide sequence: TGTGCCAGCAGCCCACGACAGCAAGAGACCCAGTACTTC.

The chain employs TRBV3-1 (or the pseudogene TRBV3-2) and TRBJ2-5; 9 bases agree with TRBD1. Trimming took 1 base from V and 5 from J; bases not matched to a gene: 8. Germline lookup yields CDR1 LGHDT and CDR2 YNNKEL (reference sequence). The CDR3 is 16 residues long. CDR3 nucleotide sequence: TGTGCCAGCAGCCAAGTGAACAGGGGGCTGGGGGAGACCCAGTACTTC. It codes for CASSQVNRGLGETQYF.

This rearrangement joins TRBV27 to TRBJ1-6; no firm D call. Germline CDR1 is MNHEY and CDR2 is SMNVEV (reference sequence). This CDR3 contains 15 residues. V was cut by 6 bases and J by 8 bases, with 17 bases left in between. The CDR3 DNA reads as TGTGCCAGCAGGACCGACGACGGGGTTTATTCACCCCTCCACTTT. This encodes CASRTDDGVYSPLHF.

The chain recombines TRBV21-1 with TRBJ2-1; the table names TRBD2, a call not compared with the DNA. TRBV21-1 is described as a pseudogene. CDR3 length: 16 amino acids. The CDR3 DNA follows: TGTGCCAGCAGCTCCCCTCAGCGGGAGGGATCCAATGAGCAGTTCTTC. This codes for CASSSPQREGSNEQFF.

This chain joins TRBV5-1 and TRBJ2-7; TRBD2 agrees at 7 bases. CDR1 SGHRS and CDR2 YFSETQ come from the germline V gene. The V and J ends lost 2 bases and 3 bases, in that order; junction bases with no gene match: 8. The CDR3 loop spans 15 amino acids. The CDR3 coding sequence is TGCGCCAGCAGCTTAGTGGGAGGGGCGCTCTACGAGCAGTACTTC. Translation gives CASSLVGGALYEQYF.

This clone was observed a single time. The CDR3 region has the DNA TGTGCCAGCAGCCGATCGGGAGGTGAGACCCAGTACTTC. It specifies CASSRSGGETQYF. The chain employs TRBV7-8 and TRBJ2-5, with TRBD2 identical over 7 bases. After removal of 5 bases from V and 5 bases from J, the junction contained 5 bases not matched to a gene. The CDR3 is 13 amino acids. Germline V CDR1 and CDR2: SGHVS, FQNEAQ.

The J gene is TRBJ2-6, the V gene TRBV27, with TRBD1 matching over 9 bases. This CDR3 is built from 19 residues. V lost 0 bases and J lost 0; bases outside the gene matches: 6. From germline, CDR1 is MNHEY and CDR2 SMNVEV (reference sequence). CDR3 in DNA: TGTGCCAGCAGTTTATCGGGGGACAGGGCATACTCTGGGGCCAACGTCCTGACTTTC. It encodes CASSLSGDRAYSGANVLTF.

This sequence joins TRBV2 and TRBJ2-6; 10 bases are shared with TRBD1. The CDR3 sequence is 18 residues long. Germline V gives CDR1 SNHLY, CDR2 FYNNEI. V shed 4 bases, J shed 0 bases, and the junction held 6 bases outside the gene matches. CDR3 sequence: CASSGGQGRLSGANVLTF. The CDR3 DNA is TGTGCCAGCAGTGGGGGACAGGGGAGGCTCTCTGGGGCCAACGTCCTGACTTTC.

The chain combines TRBV2 with TRBJ1-2, with D maybe TRBD1 (6 bases). The CDR3 loop spans 14 amino acids. Germline CDR1 and CDR2: SNHLY and FYNNEI. Trimming shortened V by 8 bases and J by 7 bases, and 20 bases separated the two germline ends. The CDR3 spells CASQPGHLVGGYTF. The CDR3 nucleotides are TGTGCCAGCCAACCGGGACACCTAGTCGGTGGCTACACCTTC.

The chain carries TRBV18 and TRBJ2-2; D unresolved. The germline CDR1 and CDR2 sequences are KGHSH and LQKENI. V gave up 5 bases and J gave up 0 bases, with 10 bases separating them. The CDR3 extends over 15 amino acids. The CDR3 is CASSALWSNTGELFF. Here the CDR3 DNA reads TGTGCCAGCTCAGCGTTGTGGTCGAACACCGGGGAGCTGTTTTTT.

This chain links TRBV19 with TRBJ2-2, with TRBD2 identical over 7 bases. This CDR3 has 13 residues. The V and J ends lost 3 bases and 7 bases, in that order; junction bases with no gene match: 2. Looked up from germline, CDR1 is LNHDA and CDR2 is SQIVND (reference sequence). The CDR3 sequence: CASSMGEGGELFF. For the CDR3, the DNA is TGTGCCAGTAGTATGGGGGAGGGCGGGGAGCTGTTTTTT.

The V gene is TRBV7-2, the J gene TRBJ1-2; D is perhaps TRBD1 (6 bases). Germline lookup yields CDR1 SGHTA and CDR2 FQGNSA. The CDR3 consists of 15 residues. V was clipped by 5 bases and J by 2 bases, with 15 bases between them. The CDR3, as DNA: TGTGCCAGCAGCCCCTCGGGGGGGCTCAACTATGGCTACACCTTC. It translates to CASSPSGGLNYGYTF.

V gene TRBV27 combines with J gene TRBJ2-1; 13 bases fit TRBD2. The CDR3 has 16 amino acids. The germline gives CDR1 MNHEY, CDR2 SMNVEV (reference sequence). Trimming at V came to 2 bases and at J to 9 bases, leaving 7 bases not matched to a gene. CDR3 protein: CASSLITSGGAGEQFF. In DNA, the CDR3 is TGTGCCAGCAGTTTAATTACTAGCGGGGGGGCGGGTGAGCAGTTCTTC.

The V call is TRBV5-1, the J call TRBJ1-2, with TRBD1 identical over 8 bases. This CDR3 contains 15 residues. The V segment lost 3 bases and the J segment 5 bases; nucleotides outside the gene matches: 9. Germline V CDR1 and CDR2: SGHRS, YFSETQ. This CDR3 is CASSSGQGDGYGYTF. CDR3 nucleotides: TGCGCCAGCAGCTCAGGACAGGGAGATGGATATGGCTACACCTTC.

This chain uses TRBV18 with TRBJ1-1, with D tentatively TRBD1 (5 bases). V was clipped by 3 bases and J by 10 bases, with 15 bases between them. Per the germline V gene, CDR1 is KGHSH and CDR2 is LQKENI. CDR3 length: 13 residues. CDR3 bases: TGTGCCAGCTCACCCCAGGACACTTCCAGAGCTTTCTTT. Its protein product is CASSPQDTSRAFF.

This chain links TRBV7-6 with TRBJ1-3; D is uncertain. Germline V gene data show CDR1 as SGHVS and CDR2 as FNYEAQ. CDR3 length equals 16 residues. Trimming shortened V by 5 bases and J by 0 bases, and 14 bases separated the two germline ends. The CDR3 region is CASSPEGSLSGNTIYF. The CDR3 DNA sequence: TGTGCCAGCAGCCCCGAGGGATCTCTCTCTGGAAACACCATATATTTT.

The chain joins TRBV25-1 to TRBJ1-4; no reliable D call. Germline CDR1 MGHDK, CDR2 SYGVNS. Trimming shortened V by 0 bases and J by 14 bases, and 10 bases separated the two germline ends. CDR3 length: 12 residues. The CDR3 coding sequence is TGTGCCAGCAGTGAATATCGAGGGAGGCTGTTTTTT. Encoded protein: CASSEYRGRLFF.